The T cell receptor (beta chain) described here comes from a study of shared T cell receptors in the human thymus listed by TCRdb under 2021. For context, the study as a whole: The study examined how self-reactive, shared T-cell receptor alpha chains are generated in the human thymus.

V is cut back by 1 base and J by 6 bases, with 19 bases in the junction unmatched. Inclusive of the bounding cysteine and phenylalanine, the CDR3 is 19 residues long. CDR3 DNA only is kept here, 57 bases in frame from base 1. CDR1 and CDR2, looked up from the germline V gene (reference sequence), are GTSNPN and SVGIG. Libraries were made using the immunoSEQ multiplex PCR assay. This immuneACCESS table, as held by TCRdb, lists in-frame sequences with V and J called but not all clones. Of the missing ones, under half trace to an unresolved V gene in checked studies; the others have no known cause. A total of approximately 490,000 clones appear in this sample, about 84% of them only once. The ten largest clonotypes hold about 0.014% of the sample. Note on this clone: This clone's antigen is unknown. No base qualities exist here, and no much larger clone lies one base off it.

These data were also reused for a study on human thymus T cells. In that second paper, the authors write: Donors were immunologically healthy infants undergoing open corrective cardiac surgery for congenital heart defects in Finland. The thymus tissue came from surgical resects taken out during corrective cardiac surgery. V and J gene segment usage appeared biased in both thymic and peripheral blood repertoires. Highly overlapping thymic TCR repertoires among unrelated individuals were reported in the related research. TCR alpha and beta repertoires from roughly eight infant thymus samples and a few related peripheral blood samples were characterized in the study. The infant donors were roughly 6 to 244 days old, and the cohort included five or six males and two females. Thymocytes were freed from the tissue by mechanical means and kept at -70 degrees C as pellets of roughly 9-34 million cells. Genomic DNA was extracted from frozen cell pellets with a QIAsymphony instrument. The immunoSEQ multiplex PCR assay was used to amplify the TCRB and TCRAD loci from a standardized amount of quality-controlled genomic DNA. The V(D)J region was spanned by amplicons of a length sufficient to cover the CDR3 and to identify V and J genes. The commercial immunoSEQ service was used to sequence amplicons on an Illumina platform. Primer bias and sequencing errors were corrected using previously described methods, and TCRAD and TCRB definitions followed the IMGT database. immunoSEQ Analyzer 3.0 and VDJTools were used for repertoire analysis, which covered basic statistics, V/J segment usage, diversity estimates, rarefaction and pairwise overlap. Chao1, ChaoE, Efron-Thisted, Shannon and inverse Simpson indices were used to estimate diversity, which was also estimated on datasets down-sampled to the smallest sample. For repertoire overlap, CDR3 nucleotide sequence, V gene and J gene had to match strictly, and clustering was done by Jaccard-based multidimensional scaling. On average, about 800,000 unique TCRB clonotypes were obtained from thymus samples, compared with about 84,000 from blood samples.

The V gene is TRBV30 and the J gene is TRBJ2-5; 11 bases in between match TRBD1. The source of this sequence is a boy under three years old with a congenital heart defect. Donor details come from another sample of the same person, matched by shared clones. The sequencing sample was made of thymocytes. The encoded CDR3 is CAWSEVRTGGLTSQQTQYF. The bases read TGTGCCTGGAGTGAGGTCAGGACAGGGGGCTTGACATCGCAACAGACCCAGTACTTC. The CDR3, completed at both ends by the reference TRBV30 and TRBJ2-5 genes, gives the full variable domain SQTIHQWPATLVQPVGSPLSLECTVEGTSNPNLYWYRQAAGRGLQLLFYSVGIGQISSEVPQNLSASRPQDRQFILSSKKLLLSDSGFYLCAWSEVRTGGLTSQQTQYFGPGTRLLVL.